The 17 T cell receptor beta chains listed next were all sequenced from one sample in a study of T cell responses to AZD1222 COVID-19 vaccine. The protocol was immunoSEQ multiplex PCR, while the TCRdb copy is restricted to in-frame clones and leaves out a portion. Of about 150,000 clones listed, around 94% are singletons. The sequencing here drew on peripheral blood, taken on day 0 of AZD1222 vaccination. These receptor sequences come from an adult in good health.

This clone was seen a few times. This chain uses TRBV12-5 with TRBJ2-7, with TRBD1 identical over 8 bases. The CDR3 is 18 residues long. With V trimmed by 4 bases and J by 0 bases, 14 bases remained unmatched. CDR1 and CDR2 from the germline V gene are LGHNT and FRNRAP. CDR3 protein: CASGSVEHGQGCSYEQYV. The CDR3 DNA is TGTGCTAGTGGTTCGGTCGAGCATGGACAGGGATGCTCCTACGAGCAGTACGTC.

The CDR3: CASSPPTGGNYGYTF. The CDR3 DNA reads as TGTGCCAGCTCACCACCGACAGGTGGTAACTATGGCTACACCTTC. V is TRBV18 and J is TRBJ1-2; TRBD1 might be the D (6 bases). The V gene's germline CDR1 is KGHSH and CDR2 LQKENI. This CDR3 is 15 amino acids long. Between the trimmed V and J ends, which lost 0 bases and 1 base, there was a span of 9 bases. The full variable domain, completed using reference TRBV18 and TRBJ1-2, is NAGVMQNPRHLVRRRGQEARLRCSPMKGHSHVYWYRQLPEEGLKFMVYLQKENIIDESGMPKERFSAEFPKEGPSILRIQQVVRGDSAAYFCASSPPTGGNYGYTFGSGTRLTVV.

This clone occurred a few times. This sequence joins TRBV30 and TRBJ1-5; 7 nucleotides match TRBD1. The CDR3 length is 13 residues. CDR1 and CDR2 from the germline V gene are GTSNPN and SVGIG (reference sequence). Germline trimming cut 1 base from V and 4 bases from J; bases unmatched to any gene: 1. The CDR3 bases are TGTGCCTGGAGTGGACAGGGAAATCAGCCCCAGCATTTT. It yields the protein CAWSGQGNQPQHF.

V gene TRBV11-2 combines with J gene TRBJ1-1; 8 nucleotides align to TRBD1. Unmatched junction bases numbered 6, after V lost 1 base and J lost 5 bases. CDR1 and CDR2 (germline): SGHAT, FQNNGV. The CDR3 is 15 residues long. Here the CDR3 reads CASSLGQGTRTEAFF. The CDR3, as DNA: TGTGCCAGCAGCTTAGGACAGGGGACGAGGACTGAAGCTTTCTTT. The full variable domain, in which reference TRBV11-2 and TRBJ1-1 provide the parts outside the CDR3, is EAGVAQSPRYKIIEKRQSVAFWCNPISGHATLYWYQQILGQGPKLLIQFQNNGVVDDSQLPKDRFSAERLKGVDSTLKIQPAKLEDSAVYLCASSLGQGTRTEAFFGQGTRLTVV.

The chain uses TRBV10-3 and TRBJ2-5; 11 positions match TRBD2. This CDR3 spans 16 amino acids. J lost 5 bases, V lost 0 bases, and 5 bases had no gene match. CDR1 ENHRY and CDR2 SYGVKD come from the germline V gene. CDR3 sequence (DNA): TGTGCCATCAGTGAGTCTAGCGGGAGGGCCCGGGAGACCCAGTACTTC. It is translated as CAISESSGRARETQYF.

The chain joins TRBV5-5 to TRBJ2-1, with a possible D match to TRBD1 (6 bases). From germline, CDR1 is SGHKS and CDR2 YYEKEE (reference sequence). This CDR3 contains 15 residues. Trimming took 2 bases from V and 0 from J, leaving 9 bases between them. The CDR3 reads CASSFDRYSYNEQFF. The CDR3, as DNA: TGTGCCAGCAGCTTTGACAGGTACTCCTACAATGAGCAGTTCTTC.

The genes are TRBV19 and TRBJ2-1, with no clear D. Germline assignment: CDR1 LNHDA and CDR2 SQIVND (reference sequence). This CDR3 comprises 12 residues. Trimming stripped 1 base from V and 5 bases from J, with 3 bases between. CDR3 DNA: TGTGCCAGTAGTATAGCCCACAATGAGCAGTTCTTC. Its protein product is CASSIAHNEQFF.

This clone occurred once. J is TRBJ1-5 and V is TRBV6-5, with 8 bases fitting TRBD1. Germline trimming cut 8 bases from V and 6 bases from J; bases unmatched to any gene: 9. CDR1 MNHEY and CDR2 SVGAGI come from the germline V gene. The CDR3 sequence is 14 residues long. CDR3 protein: CASLKRQGLQPQHF. The CDR3 DNA is TGTGCCAGCTTAAAGAGACAGGGGCTTCAGCCCCAGCATTTT.

This clone appeared a single time. The chain has TRBV2 and TRBJ1-6, with a tentative D call TRBD1 (5 bases). This CDR3 contains 17 residues. In germline, CDR1 is SNHLY, CDR2 FYNNEI. The germline V and J ends were trimmed by 2 bases and 4 bases, with 15 bases remaining between them. CDR3 sequence (DNA): TGTGCCAGCAGTGAAACGCCTGACAGATTATATAATTCACCCCTCCACTTT. Its protein is CASSETPDRLYNSPLHF.

The rearrangement joins TRBV10-1 to TRBJ2-3; TRBD2 matches at 7 bases. Trimming at V came to 10 bases and at J to 2 bases, leaving 6 bases not matched to a gene. CDR3 length equals 13 residues. CDR1 is WNHNN, CDR2 SYGVQD, per germline (reference sequence). The CDR3 DNA reads TGCGCCACCCGGGACTACGCCACAGATACGCAGTATTTT. It is translated as CATRDYATDTQYF.

The chain has TRBV5-4 and TRBJ1-2; 9 bases fit TRBD1. Germline CDR1 is SGHNT and CDR2 is YYREEE (reference sequence). V was pared by 0 bases and J by 0 bases, with 3 bases of the junction left unmatched. The CDR3 runs to 16 residues. CDR3 in DNA: TGTGCCAGCAGCTTGGGGGGGACAGGGTCTAACTATGGCTACACCTTC. It specifies CASSLGGTGSNYGYTF.

The rearrangement links TRBV6-5 to TRBJ1-3, with D possibly matching TRBD1 (5 bases). CDR3 length: 15 residues. Trimming took off 6 bases at V and 0 bases at J, with 12 bases between the two ends. From germline, CDR1 is MNHEY and CDR2 SVGAGI. The CDR3 loop is CASRDGHFSGNTIYF. CDR3 sequence (DNA): TGTGCCAGCAGGGATGGACACTTCTCTGGAAACACCATATATTTT.

This clone was observed a handful of times. The J gene is TRBJ1-1, the V gene TRBV19; D may be TRBD1 (5 bases). V lost 1 base, J lost 2 bases, and 8 bases lay in between. The CDR3 sequence is 14 residues long. Germline V CDR1 and CDR2: LNHDA, SQIVND (reference sequence). The CDR3: CASSIGQGNTEAFF. CDR3 DNA: TGTGCCAGTAGTATAGGGCAGGGAAACACTGAAGCTTTCTTT.

The rearrangement joins TRBV28 to TRBJ1-3, with D possibly matching TRBD1 (5 bases). The length of the CDR3 is 15 residues. Germline lookup yields CDR1 MDHEN and CDR2 SYDVKM. Trimming removed 10 bases at V and 0 bases at J, with 16 bases between. The CDR3 spells CATKGVRFSGNTIYF. The CDR3 bases are TGTGCCACCAAAGGGGTACGGTTCTCTGGAAACACCATATATTTT.

This CDR3 is CASSQARGGSYEQYV. CDR3 bases: TGCGCCAGCAGCCAGGCGCGGGGGGGATCCTACGAGCAGTACGTC. The V gene is TRBV4-1, the J gene TRBJ2-7; 9 bases fit TRBD2. The CDR3 loop spans 15 amino acids. Per germline, CDR1 MGHRA and CDR2 YSYEKL. The V segment lost 3 bases and the J segment 1 base; nucleotides outside the gene matches: 4.

This clone was seen just once. This chain joins TRBV7-9 and TRBJ2-1, with a possible D match to TRBD1 (7 bases). V lost 5 bases to trimming and J lost 7 bases, with 24 bases between them. The length of the CDR3 is 17 residues. Germline assignment: CDR1 SEHNR and CDR2 FQNEAQ (reference sequence). CDR3 region: CASSLPRAGQGGNEQFF. The CDR3, as DNA: TGTGCCAGCAGCCTCCCCCGGGCAGGGCAGGGGGGAAATGAGCAGTTCTTC. Based on the CDR3 plus reference TRBV7-9 and TRBJ2-1, the full variable domain is DTGVSQNPRHKITKRGQNVTFRCDPISEHNRLYWYRQTLGQGPEFLTYFQNEAQLEKSRLLSDRFSAERPKGSFSTLEIQRTEQGDSAMYLCASSLPRAGQGGNEQFFGPGTRLTVL.

The chain joins TRBV18 to TRBJ1-2, with D maybe TRBD1 (6 bases). V dropped 3 bases and J dropped 4 bases, with 12 bases sitting between them. The CDR3 consists of 14 residues. Germline V lookup: CDR1 KGHSH, CDR2 LQKENI. CDR3: CASSPDRMIYGYTF. CDR3 in DNA: TGTGCCAGCTCACCGGACAGAATGATCTATGGCTACACCTTC.